Below are 25 T cell receptor beta chains sequenced from a single sample in a study of blood T cell repertoires in COVID-19. TCRdb keeps only in-frame clones here, not all; method: immunoSEQ multiplex PCR. In the table there are tens of thousands of clones, about 88% of which are singletons. Sequenced material: peripheral blood. These receptors were taken from a human donor in a cohort sampled during active COVID-19.

The chain is built from TRBV7-3 and TRBJ2-3; D gene unclear. Germline V gene sequence: CDR1 SGHTA, CDR2 FQGTGA. The V gene lost 8 bases and the J gene lost 0 bases, with 12 bases spanning the gap. CDR3 length: 14 amino acids. DNA of the CDR3: TGTGCCAGCGCATTGGGCAGGAGCACAGATACGCAGTATTTT. As protein: CASALGRSTDTQYF. Together with reference TRBV7-3 and TRBJ2-3, the CDR3 gives the full variable domain: GAGVSQTPSNKVTEKGKYVELRCDPISGHTALYWYRQSLGQGPEFLIYFQGTGAADDSGLPNDRFFAVRPEGSVSTLKIQRTERGDSAVYLCASALGRSTDTQYFGPGTRLTVL.

This chain links TRBV5-5 with TRBJ2-3, with 8 bases identical to TRBD2. The V gene's germline CDR1 is SGHKS and CDR2 YYEKEE (reference sequence). The CDR3 runs 16 residues. V gave up 4 bases and J gave up 5 bases; unmatched junction bases: 12. The CDR3 protein is CASSGSTGGYQDTQYF. For the CDR3, the DNA is TGTGCCAGCAGCGGATCCACGGGGGGGTACCAAGATACGCAGTATTTT.

V gene TRBV7-2 combines with J gene TRBJ1-2; 9 positions match TRBD1. CDR3 length equals 14 residues. Trimming cost V 5 bases and J 6 bases; bases outside gene matches: 7. In germline, CDR1 is SGHTA, CDR2 FQGNSA. As DNA, the CDR3 is TGTGCCAGCAGCGAAGGGACAGGGAGGAATGGCTACACCTTC. Its translation: CASSEGTGRNGYTF. The entire variable domain, with the rest obtained from reference TRBV7-2 and TRBJ1-2, is as follows: GAGVSQSPSNKVTEKGKDVELRCDPISGHTALYWYRQSLGQGLEFLIYFQGNSAPDKSGLPSDRFSAERTGGSVSTLTIQRTQQEDSAVYLCASSEGTGRNGYTFGSGTRLTVV.

The chain uses TRBV28 and TRBJ1-4, with no clear D. This CDR3 is built from 14 residues. CDR1 MDHEN and CDR2 SYDVKM come from the germline V gene. V gave up 2 bases and J gave up 8 bases, with 12 bases separating them. CDR3 sequence (DNA): TGTGCCAGCAGTTTAGGTAGGAGCTTGGAAAAACTGTTTTTT. The encoded protein is CASSLGRSLEKLFF.

The rearrangement links TRBV6-4 to TRBJ2-2, with D possibly TRBD2 on 7 matching bases. Deletions cut 2 bases from V and 0 bases from J, with 10 bases between. The CDR3 consists of 16 residues. Germline CDR1 is MRHNA and CDR2 is SNTAGT. The CDR3 loop reads CASSDGGGANTGELFF. The CDR3 bases are TGTGCCAGCAGTGACGGAGGGGGGGCGAACACCGGGGAGCTGTTTTTT.

The rearrangement joins TRBV2 to TRBJ1-3; D is perhaps TRBD1 (5 bases). V was cut by 6 bases and J by 0 bases, with 15 bases left in between. The germline V gene has CDR1 SNHLY and CDR2 FYNNEI. The CDR3 has 16 amino acids. The CDR3 DNA is TGTGCCAGCAGCGCGGGACTCCCAAGCTCTGGAAACACCATATATTTT. Encoded protein: CASSAGLPSSGNTIYF. Supplemented by reference TRBV2 and TRBJ1-3, the full variable domain reads EPEVTQTPSHQVTQMGQEVILRCVPISNHLYFYWYRQILGQKVEFLVSFYNNEISEKSEIFDDQFSVERPDGSNFTLKIRSTKLEDSAMYFCASSAGLPSSGNTIYFGEGSWLTVV.

This clone appeared a few times. CDR3 coding DNA: TGCAGCGTGTGTTTTGGGACAGGGGGAGAGACCCAGTACTTC. It codes for CSVCFGTGGETQYF. V and J are TRBV29-1 and TRBJ2-5, with 11 bases lining up with TRBD1. From germline, CDR1 is SQVTM and CDR2 ANQGSEA. The CDR3 totals 14 residues. Trimming took 6 bases from V and 4 from J; bases not matched to a gene: 7. Supplemented by reference TRBV29-1 and TRBJ2-5, the full variable domain reads SAVISQKPSRDICQRGTSLTIQCQVDSQVTMMFWYRQQPGQSLTLIATANQGSEATYESGFVIDKFPISRPNLTFSTLTVSNMSPEDSSIYLCSVCFGTGGETQYFGPGTRLLVL.

The chain carries TRBV14 and TRBJ2-6; TRBD1 matches 12 bases. After removal of 3 bases from V and 4 bases from J, the junction contained 13 bases not matched to a gene. The CDR3 runs 20 residues. Germline CDR1 and CDR2: SGHDN and FVKESK. CDR3: CASSHSRRGQGARGANVLTF. In DNA, the CDR3 is TGTGCCAGCAGCCACAGCCGGCGGGGACAGGGGGCAAGAGGGGCCAACGTCCTGACTTTC. The entire variable domain, with the rest obtained from reference TRBV14 and TRBJ2-6, is as follows: EAGVTQFPSHSVIEKGQTVTLRCDPISGHDNLYWYRRVMGKEIKFLLHFVKESKQDESGMPNNRFLAERTGGTYSTLKVQPAELEDSGVYFCASSHSRRGQGARGANVLTFGAGSRLTVL.

J is TRBJ1-5 and V is TRBV19; a possible D gene is TRBD1 (6 bases). Trimming took 6 bases from V and 2 from J, leaving 26 bases between them. Germline lookup yields CDR1 LNHDA and CDR2 SQIVND (reference sequence). The CDR3 contains 19 residues. Written as DNA, the CDR3 is TGTGCCAGTAGGGAGACAGGCGACGTGTACGTGGGAGGCAATCAGCCCCAGCATTTT. It encodes CASRETGDVYVGGNQPQHF.

The chain couples TRBV15 to TRBJ2-7; 7 bases line up with TRBD2. The CDR3 sequence is 15 residues long. Losses at the gene ends were 0 bases for V and 4 bases for J; bases not matched to a gene: 6. CDR1 LNHNV and CDR2 YYDKDF come from the germline V gene (reference sequence). The CDR3 bases are TGTGCCACCAGCAGAGATTCAGGGAGGGTATACGAGCAGTACTTC. Its protein product is CATSRDSGRVYEQYF.

V usage is TRBV7-3 and J usage is TRBJ2-1, with TRBD2 matching over 7 bases. V trimming: 1 base; J trimming: 7 bases; junction bases outside the gene matches: 1. The CDR3 totals 13 residues. CDR1 is SGHTA and CDR2 is FQGTGA in the germline V gene. This CDR3 reads CASSLIGGNEQFF. The CDR3 DNA reads TGTGCCAGCAGCTTAATCGGGGGGAATGAGCAGTTCTTC. Filled out from reference TRBV7-3 and TRBJ2-1, the complete variable domain reads GAGVSQTPSNKVTEKGKYVELRCDPISGHTALYWYRQSLGQGPEFLIYFQGTGAADDSGLPNDRFFAVRPEGSVSTLKIQRTERGDSAVYLCASSLIGGNEQFFGPGTRLTVL.

The rearrangement links TRBV24-1 to TRBJ2-3; the match to TRBD1 covers 7 bases. V shed 1 base, J shed 2 bases, and the junction held 5 bases outside the gene matches. In germline, CDR1 is KGHDR, CDR2 SFDVKD. This CDR3 contains 16 residues. The CDR3 DNA reads as TGTGCCACCAGTGATTTCAGACAGGGACCCACAGATACGCAGTATTTT. Residues: CATSDFRQGPTDTQYF.

The chain carries TRBV7-2 and TRBJ2-2; 11 bases line up with TRBD2. V lost 4 bases to trimming and J lost 7 bases; unmatched junction nucleotides: 8. CDR3 length equals 16 residues. From germline, CDR1 is SGHTA and CDR2 FQGNSA. The CDR3 DNA is TGTGCCAGCAGCTCCAATAGCGGGGGGGGCGGCGGGGAGCTGTTTTTT. Translation: CASSSNSGGGGGELFF.

The V and J genes are TRBV7-2 and TRBJ2-7; 9 nucleotides match TRBD2. After removal of 2 bases from V and 5 bases from J, the junction contained 4 bases not matched to a gene. The CDR3 runs to 14 residues. CDR1 is SGHTA, CDR2 FQGNSA, per germline. CDR3 nucleotide sequence: TGTGCCAGCAGCTTATCGACTAGCGGAAACGAGCAGTACTTC. Encoded protein: CASSLSTSGNEQYF.

The V gene is TRBV4-3, the J gene TRBJ1-5; 7 nucleotides align to TRBD1. The CDR3 is 17 amino acids. Germline V lookup: CDR1 LGHNA, CDR2 YSLEER. V dropped 3 bases and J dropped 6; count of bases not matched to a gene: 14. The CDR3 sequence is CASSHTYSGQVVQPQHF. As DNA, the CDR3 is TGCGCCAGCAGCCACACGTATTCTGGACAGGTTGTTCAGCCCCAGCATTTT.

V usage is TRBV4-1 and J usage is TRBJ2-7; 9 nucleotides agree with TRBD1. The CDR3 has 15 amino acids. CDR1 is MGHRA and CDR2 is YSYEKL in the germline V gene. The J segment lost 3 bases and the V segment lost 4 bases, leaving 7 bases of the junction unmatched. CDR3 residues: CASSPGTGTFYEQYF. In nucleotides, the CDR3 is TGCGCCAGCAGCCCCGGGACAGGGACGTTCTACGAGCAGTACTTC.

The genes are TRBV10-3 and TRBJ1-5; 7 nucleotides align to TRBD1. V lost 10 bases, J lost 2 bases, and 11 bases stayed unmatched. The CDR3 runs to 15 residues. The germline V gene encodes CDR1 ENHRY and CDR2 SYGVKD. Written as DNA, the CDR3 is TGTGCCAGCACGCCGGACGGGACAGGCAATCAGCCCCAGCATTTT. Encoded protein: CASTPDGTGNQPQHF.

This clone appeared a few times. The chain carries TRBV11-3 and TRBJ2-2; D perhaps matches TRBD2 (6 bases). CDR3 length equals 14 residues. Germline V gene sequence: CDR1 SGHNT, CDR2 YENEEA. V was clipped by 5 bases and J by 6 bases, with 13 bases between them. The CDR3 loop is CASSPTAGSGELFF. The DNA for the CDR3 is TGTGCCAGCAGCCCTACGGCGGGGTCCGGGGAGCTGTTTTTT.

The genes are TRBV7-6 and TRBJ1-3, with D possibly matching TRBD1 (6 bases). The germline gives CDR1 SGHVS, CDR2 FNYEAQ. V lost 5 bases and J 4 bases, leaving 18 bases between the germline ends. The CDR3 is 16 residues long. The CDR3 spells CASSNRLTGPGNTIYF. The CDR3 region has the DNA TGTGCCAGCAGCAACCGTTTGACAGGACCGGGAAACACCATATATTTT.

The chain joins TRBV2 to TRBJ1-6, with D possibly being TRBD1 (5 bases). V dropped 7 bases and J dropped 9 bases, with 13 bases sitting between them. The CDR3 extends over 13 amino acids. Germline CDR1 and CDR2: SNHLY and FYNNEI. CDR3 protein: CASTATVSSPLHF. In DNA, the CDR3 is TGTGCCAGCACCGCGACAGTTAGTTCACCCCTCCACTTT.

This chain links TRBV5-1 with TRBJ2-5; TRBD2 agrees at 7 bases. The germline gives CDR1 SGHRS, CDR2 YFSETQ. The CDR3 sequence is 14 residues long. After removal of 0 bases from V and 5 bases from J, the junction contained 4 bases not matched to a gene. The CDR3 DNA is TGCGCCAGCAGCTTGGAGCCTAGCGGTGAGACCCAGTACTTC. As protein: CASSLEPSGETQYF.

The genes are TRBV19 and TRBJ2-6, with D possibly matching TRBD2 (5 bases). Trimming removed 5 bases from V and 0 bases from J, with 11 bases in between. Looked up from germline, CDR1 is LNHDA and CDR2 is SQIVND (reference sequence). The CDR3 runs to 16 residues. In nucleotides, the CDR3 is TGTGCCAGTAGTGCGGAGGAAGTCTCTGGGGCCAACGTCCTGACTTTC. It specifies CASSAEEVSGANVLTF.

The chain carries TRBV6-5 and TRBJ2-5; D possibly corresponds to TRBD1 (5 bases). The germline V and J ends were trimmed by 6 bases and 2 bases, with 10 bases remaining between them. The CDR3 loop spans 13 amino acids. Germline V CDR1 and CDR2: MNHEY, SVGAGI. The CDR3 sequence: CASRRGGQETQYF. In DNA, the CDR3 is TGTGCCAGCAGAAGGGGCGGTCAAGAGACCCAGTACTTC.

This chain joins TRBV9 and TRBJ2-2; a weak D match, TRBD2 (7 bases). Germline CDR1 is SGDLS and CDR2 is YYNGEE. V gave up 4 bases and J gave up 5 bases, with 18 bases separating them. This CDR3 region has 16 residues. Here the CDR3 reads CASSPRGGSLTGELFF. As DNA, the CDR3 is TGTGCCAGCAGCCCAAGGGGGGGTTCGCTGACCGGGGAGCTGTTTTTT.

The rearrangement uses TRBV6-5 and TRBJ2-3, with unresolved D. Between the trimmed V and J ends, which lost 8 bases and 4 bases, there was a span of 7 bases. CDR3 length: 11 amino acids. Per germline, CDR1 MNHEY and CDR2 SVGAGI. The CDR3 spells CASSSSDTQYF. The CDR3 DNA follows: TGTGCCAGCTCGTCGTCAGATACGCAGTATTTT.